Listed below are T cell receptor beta chains from one sample, sequenced in a study of CD8 T cells in Susac syndrome. Each CDR3 protein gets one entry after TCRdb re-called the immunoSEQ multiplex PCR reads with MiXCR. The top ten hold 0.2% to 0.25% of the sample, which has around 130,000 distinct CDR3 sequences, roughly 89% seen once. Sequenced: CD8+ T cells from PBMCs. The receptor set was obtained from a human donor with multiple sclerosis. The CDR3 runs from the conserved cysteine through the conserved F or W. Fields, in order: V gene, D gene, clone size, J gene, CDR3 protein, CDR3 DNA. The D gene is left open where the match is weak. Clone size is not always given. Where it is, it says once, few, many or a class for expanded clones.

>TRBV27|-|-|TRBJ2-1
CASSLGPQNEQFF
TGTGCCAGCAGTTTAGGCCCGCAGAATGAGCAGTTCTTC
>TRBV30|-|-|TRBJ2-1
CAWTQGRGTQNEQFF
TGTGCCTGGACCCAGGGCAGGGGAACTCAAAATGAGCAGTTCTTC
>TRBV7-3|-|-|TRBJ2-5
CASSCTGTHGETQYF
TGTGCCAGCAGCTGTACCGGGACCCACGGAGAGACCCAGTACTTC
>TRBV29-1|TRBD1|-|TRBJ2-2
CSVGQGKKTGELFF
TGCAGCGTTGGACAGGGAAAGAAAACCGGGGAGCTGTTTTTT
>TRBV12-3/TRBV12-4|-|-|TRBJ2-1
CASSLAGEQFF
TGTGCCAGCAGTTTGGCGGGAGAGCAGTTCTTC
>TRBV9|-|-|TRBJ2-3
CASSVGYGRTDTQYF
TGTGCCAGCAGCGTAGGGTATGGGAGGACAGATACGCAGTATTTT
>TRBV4-3|TRBD1|-|TRBJ1-2
CASSPDREPYGYTF
TGCGCCAGCAGCCCGGACAGGGAGCCCTATGGCTACACCTTC
>TRBV4-2|-|-|TRBJ1-1
CASSQSKVGAEAFF
TGTGCCAGCAGCCAATCTAAAGTTGGTGCTGAAGCTTTCTTT
>TRBV3-1|TRBD1|-|TRBJ1-5
CASSPDRGYGNQPQHF
TGTGCCAGCAGCCCGGACAGGGGGTACGGCAATCAGCCCCAGCATTTT
>TRBV19|-|once|TRBJ1-1
CASSIEGATEAFF
TGTGCCAGTAGTATCGAAGGGGCCACTGAAGCTTTCTTT
>TRBV2|TRBD2|-|TRBJ2-2
CASSEEAAGGYTGELFF
TGTGCCAGCAGTGAAGAGGCGGCGGGAGGGTACACCGGGGAGCTGTTTTTT
>TRBV30|-|-|TRBJ1-1
CAWSISVNTEAFF
TGTGCCTGGAGTATCTCTGTGAACACTGAAGCTTTCTTT
>TRBV7-9|-|-|TRBJ1-4
CASSLDWGGEKLFF
TGTGCCAGCAGCTTAGATTGGGGAGGCGAAAAACTGTTTTTT
>TRBV11-2|-|few|TRBJ1-1
CASSLSANTEAFF
TGTGCCAGCAGCTTATCGGCGAACACTGAAGCTTTCTTT
>TRBV27|-|-|TRBJ2-7
CASTRSSISYEQYF
TGTGCCAGCACCAGGTCCAGTATCTCCTACGAGCAGTACTTC
>TRBV3-1|-|-|TRBJ1-1
CASSHGDITNTEAFF
TGTGCCAGCAGCCACGGAGACATCACTAACACTGAAGCTTTCTTT
>TRBV25-1|-|-|TRBJ2-7
CASRKSDFYEQYF
TGTGCCAGCAGAAAAAGTGACTTCTACGAGCAGTACTTC
>TRBV27|-|few|TRBJ1-1
CASSLSLNTEAFF
TGTGCCAGCAGTTTATCACTGAACACTGAAGCTTTCTTT
>TRBV25-1|-|-|TRBJ2-5
CASSDGGSETQYF
TGTGCCAGCAGTGATGGGGGGTCCGAGACCCAGTACTTC
>TRBV7-2|TRBD1|-|TRBJ1-2
CASSLTGTESMGYTF
TGTGCCAGCAGCTTAACAGGGACAGAATCTATGGGCTACACCTTC